The sequence of this T cell receptor beta chain was determined in a study of shared clonotypes between healthy human individuals. Study background: Each donor had three CD4 naive, three CD4 memory, two CD8 naive and one CD8 memory plate. Overall study results and limits: Among donors, sharing of clonotypes was expected to be affected by sequencing depth. Sharing across a few donors was seen in around 5% of naive CD4 clonotypes. Relative to memory subsets, naive subsets generally showed larger estimated richness.

Cells designated naive CD8 were CD45RO-negative and were positively selected for CCR7, with terminally differentiated effector memory CD45RA+ cells excluded. Trimming pared 5 bases from V and 10 bases from J, leaving 24 bases between. The CDR3 has 15 amino acids. Germline CDR1 is SGHAT and CDR2 is FQNNGV. Comment on this clone: Its antigen remains unidentified.

The repertoire was sequenced with immunoSEQ multiplex PCR; TCRdb's copy has only in-frame clones and lacks some. Among about 2.1 million clones listed, about 94% were seen once. This TCR was recovered from a man between 18 and 35 years old in good health. Some clones in this sample may be carry-over from other donors' samples. The sequencing sample was made of naive CD8+ T cells from PBMCs. The chain carries TRBV11-2 and TRBJ2-7, with TRBD2 as a possible D gene (6 bases). CDR3 nucleotide sequence: TGTGCCAGCAGCAGTCGGGCTAGCGAGGCCCAAACCCAGTACTTC. It is translated as CASSSRASEAQTQYF. The whole variable domain, filled in from reference TRBV11-2 and TRBJ2-7, reads EAGVAQSPRYKIIEKRQSVAFWCNPISGHATLYWYQQILGQGPKLLIQFQNNGVVDDSQLPKDRFSAERLKGVDSTLKIQPAKLEDSAVYLCASSSRASEAQTQYFGPGTRLTVT.